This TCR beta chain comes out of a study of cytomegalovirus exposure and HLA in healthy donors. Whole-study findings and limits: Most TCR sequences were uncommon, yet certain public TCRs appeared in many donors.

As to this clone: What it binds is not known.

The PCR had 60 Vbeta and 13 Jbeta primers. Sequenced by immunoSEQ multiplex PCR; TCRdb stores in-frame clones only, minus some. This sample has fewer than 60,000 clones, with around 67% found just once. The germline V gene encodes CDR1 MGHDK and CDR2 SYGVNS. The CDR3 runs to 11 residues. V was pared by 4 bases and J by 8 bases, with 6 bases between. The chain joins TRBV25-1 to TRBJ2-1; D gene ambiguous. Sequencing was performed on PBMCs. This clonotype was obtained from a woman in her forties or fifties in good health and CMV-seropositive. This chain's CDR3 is CASSVIHEQFF. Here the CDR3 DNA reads TGTGCCAGCAGTGTTATCCATGAGCAGTTCTTC.